This T cell receptor beta chain was profiled in a study of blood T cell repertoires in COVID-19. Looking at the study overall: There were acute and convalescent COVID-19 samples, and they came from the United States, Italy and Spain.

All enrollees were roughly 18 to 95 years old and from about 25 US areas. Recovery meant two consecutive negative NP/OP PCR tests, professional clearance, or resolved symptoms. V was pared by 4 bases and J by 4 bases, with 17 bases between. The CDR3 contains 15 residues. The germline V gene has CDR1 SGDLS and CDR2 YYNGEE. Methods used by the authors: Estimation of nucleated cell counts was performed using reference gene primer amplification. Produced via immunoSEQ multiplex PCR; TCRdb's table is partial and in-frame only. The V and J calls and clone size come from that table; D and trimming were worked out from the DNA. The table has around 390,000 clones, 87% seen once.

The rearrangement links TRBV9 to TRBJ1-2; tentative D call: TRBD1 (5 bases). Sequences were obtained from PBMCs or T cells enriched from blood (not recorded which). This TCR derives from a woman aged 45-60 years who had recovered from COVID-19. The CDR3 loop reads CASSQQVLLSYGYTF. CDR3 bases: TGTGCCAGCAGCCAACAGGTATTACTTTCCTATGGCTACACCTTC.